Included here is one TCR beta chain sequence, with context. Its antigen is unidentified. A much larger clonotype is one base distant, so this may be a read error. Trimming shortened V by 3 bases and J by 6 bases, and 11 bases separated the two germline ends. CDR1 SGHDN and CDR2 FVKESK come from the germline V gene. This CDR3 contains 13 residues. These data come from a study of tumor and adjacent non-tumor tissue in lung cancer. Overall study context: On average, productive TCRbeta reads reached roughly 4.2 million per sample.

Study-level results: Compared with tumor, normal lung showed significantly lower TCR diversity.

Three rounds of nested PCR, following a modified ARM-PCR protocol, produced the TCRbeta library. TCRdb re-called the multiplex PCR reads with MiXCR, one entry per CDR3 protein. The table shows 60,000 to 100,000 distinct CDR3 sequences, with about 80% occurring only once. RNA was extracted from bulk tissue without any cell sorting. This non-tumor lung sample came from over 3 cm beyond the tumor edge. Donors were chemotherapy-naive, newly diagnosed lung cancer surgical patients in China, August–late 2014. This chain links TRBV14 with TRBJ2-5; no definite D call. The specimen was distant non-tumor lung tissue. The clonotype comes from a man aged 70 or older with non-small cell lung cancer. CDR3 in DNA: TGTGCCAGCAGCCATGACTGGAGAAAGACCCAGTACTTC. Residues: CASSHDWRKTQYF.